This T cell receptor (beta chain) comes out of a study of blood T cell repertoires in COVID-19. This CDR3 is built from 17 residues. J gave up 0 bases and V 1 base, and 8 bases lay outside the gene matches. Germline V gene lookup returns CDR1 MGHRA and CDR2 YSYEKL. Profiling relied on immunoSEQ multiplex PCR, and the TCRdb table lists in-frame clones only, not all of them. The sample has 150,000 to 160,000 clones, 70% to 90% seen once. The sequenced sample was peripheral blood. The clonotype originates from an older woman with acute or convalescent COVID-19. This sequence joins TRBV4-1 and TRBJ1-1; 7 bases are a match to TRBD1. The CDR3 DNA is TGCGCCAGCAGCCAAGCCCAAGGGGACAGCCTGAACACTGAAGCTTTCTTT. As protein: CASSQAQGDSLNTEAFF.